The 20 T cell receptor beta chains below all came from one sample that was sequenced in a study of shared clonotypes between healthy human individuals. Assay: immunoSEQ multiplex PCR; the TCRdb copy retains only in-frame clones and omits some. The data contain more than 900,000 clones, 75% to 80% of them singletons. Sequencing was carried out using memory CD4+ T cells from PBMCs. This sample's subset: CD45RA-negative fraction. Receptors were obtained from a man between 18 and 29 years old in good health. Some clones in this sample may be carry-over from other donors' samples.

This rearrangement joins TRBV4-2 to TRBJ2-7, with 14 positions matching TRBD2. V dropped 3 bases and J dropped 3; count of bases not matched to a gene: 7. Germline V gene sequence: CDR1 LGHNA, CDR2 YNFKEQ. CDR3 length equals 17 residues. CDR3 residues: CASSQAGTSGRGYEQYF. The CDR3 DNA sequence: TGTGCCAGCAGCCAGGCCGGGACTAGCGGGAGAGGCTACGAGCAGTACTTC.

The chain links TRBV9 to TRBJ2-5; no firm D call. V dropped 0 bases and J dropped 2 bases, with 8 bases sitting between them. CDR3 length: 14 amino acids. Germline CDR1 reads SGDLS; CDR2 reads YYNGEE. The CDR3 loop is CASSVDYGQETQYF. DNA for the CDR3: TGTGCCAGCAGCGTAGATTATGGACAAGAGACCCAGTACTTC.

This sequence joins TRBV27 and TRBJ1-1; maybe TRBD1 (5 bases). Germline assignment: CDR1 MNHEY and CDR2 SMNVEV (reference sequence). Trimming took off 7 bases at V and 1 base at J, with 22 bases between the two ends. CDR3 length equals 17 residues. The CDR3 spells CASTPVPPQGENTEAFF. The CDR3 bases are TGTGCCAGCACCCCGGTACCACCTCAGGGAGAGAACACTGAAGCTTTCTTT.

CDR3 bases: TGTGCCAGCATTGACAACTGGGGGGCTTTCTCCTACAATGAGCAGTTCTTC. As protein: CASIDNWGAFSYNEQFF. This chain links TRBV2 with TRBJ2-1; possibly TRBD1 or TRBD2 for D (6 bases each). This CDR3 has 17 residues. CDR1 SNHLY and CDR2 FYNNEI come from the germline V gene. Trimming cost V 7 bases and J 0 bases, with 19 bases left between them.

V usage is TRBV28 and J usage is TRBJ1-4; perhaps TRBD1 as D (5 bases). The germline V and J ends were trimmed by 5 bases and 3 bases, with 10 bases remaining between them. Germline V gene lookup returns CDR1 MDHEN and CDR2 SYDVKM. The CDR3 consists of 14 residues. CDR3 DNA sequence: TGTGCCAGCAGTCGCCGACAGTCTAATGAAAAACTGTTTTTT. Amino acids: CASSRRQSNEKLFF.

J is TRBJ2-1 and V is TRBV11-3; D is uncertain. The CDR3 is 13 residues long. V was cut by 5 bases and J by 6 bases, with 11 bases left in between. From germline, CDR1 is SGHNT and CDR2 YENEEA. The DNA for the CDR3 is TGTGCCAGCAGCGCGAATCAACGCAATGAGCAGTTCTTC. Amino acid sequence: CASSANQRNEQFF.

This clone came up a few times. The V gene is TRBV6-5, the J gene TRBJ1-2, with D maybe TRBD1 (6 bases). The V gene's germline CDR1 is MNHEY and CDR2 SVGAGI. CDR3 length equals 13 residues. The V end lost 6 bases, the J end lost 5 bases, and 13 bases lay between the germline ends. The chain's CDR3 is CASRIDRSYGYTF. For the CDR3, the DNA is TGTGCCAGCAGGATCGACAGGTCTTATGGCTACACCTTC.

There are many counts of this clone. This chain connects TRBV5-1 to TRBJ2-5, with 8 bases matching TRBD1. Germline V CDR1 and CDR2: SGHRS, YFSETQ. Trimming took 1 base from V and 5 from J; bases not matched to a gene: 7. CDR3 length: 15 residues. This CDR3 reads CASSLYQGAEETQYF. The CDR3 coding sequence is TGCGCCAGCAGCTTGTACCAGGGGGCGGAGGAGACCCAGTACTTC.

The V gene is TRBV7-9, the J gene TRBJ1-4; 7 bases fit TRBD1. Unmatched junction bases numbered 6, after V lost 1 base and J lost 7 bases. From germline, CDR1 is SEHNR and CDR2 FQNEAQ (reference sequence). The CDR3 has 15 amino acids. The CDR3 sequence is CASSLDSYRGEKLFF. The CDR3 nucleotides read TGTGCCAGCAGCTTAGACTCTTACAGGGGTGAAAAACTGTTTTTT. The variable domain in full, completed from reference TRBV7-9 and TRBJ1-4, reads DTGVSQNPRHKITKRGQNVTFRCDPISEHNRLYWYRQTLGQGPEFLTYFQNEAQLEKSRLLSDRFSAERPKGSFSTLEIQRTEQGDSAMYLCASSLDSYRGEKLFFGSGTQLSVL.

The chain carries TRBV18 and TRBJ2-7; 8 positions agree with TRBD1. V shed 5 bases and J 0 bases; nucleotides not matched to a gene: 12. The CDR3 has 17 residues. Germline lookup yields CDR1 KGHSH and CDR2 LQKENI. The CDR3 DNA is TGTGCCAGCTCATCCCCCCGACAGGGGCCAACCTCCTACGAGCAGTACTTC. Translating it yields CASSSPRQGPTSYEQYF.

The rearrangement joins TRBV29-1 to TRBJ1-3; 7 bases align to TRBD1. Germline loops: CDR1 SQVTM, CDR2 ANQGSEA. V shed 7 bases and J 0 bases; nucleotides not matched to a gene: 15. This CDR3 is built from 17 residues. DNA for the CDR3: TGCAGCGCCGCAAGTACCGGTGGGGACAGCTCTGGAAACACCATATATTTT. It specifies CSAASTGGDSSGNTIYF. Using reference TRBV29-1 and TRBJ1-3 for the parts outside the CDR3, the full variable domain is SAVISQKPSRDICQRGTSLTIQCQVDSQVTMMFWYRQQPGQSLTLIATANQGSEATYESGFVIDKFPISRPNLTFSTLTVSNMSPEDSSIYLCSAASTGGDSSGNTIYFGEGSWLTVV.

The chain links TRBV5-1 to TRBJ2-5, with 7 bases fitting TRBD2. CDR1 and CDR2 from the germline V gene are SGHRS and YFSETQ. This CDR3 has 16 residues. The trim removed 0 bases at V and 2 bases at J, leaving 7 bases unmatched. The CDR3 region is CASSLAFASGQETQYF. CDR3 DNA: TGCGCCAGCAGCTTGGCCTTTGCTAGCGGTCAAGAGACCCAGTACTTC.

V gene TRBV7-2 combines with J gene TRBJ2-5; unclear D gene. Per the germline V gene, CDR1 is SGHTA and CDR2 is FQGNSA. V lost 5 bases and J 9 bases, leaving 13 bases between the germline ends. This CDR3 has 12 residues. As DNA, the CDR3 is TGTGCCAGCAGCCCCCCGCATGGAGCCCAGTACTTC. This sequence encodes CASSPPHGAQYF.

This clone was detected many times. The V gene is TRBV6-1, the J gene TRBJ2-7, with D unresolved. This CDR3 has 11 residues. Germline values: CDR1 MNHNS, CDR2 SASEGT. Trimming stripped 4 bases from V and 2 bases from J, with 3 bases between. CDR3 nucleotide sequence: TGTGCCAGCAGTGCCACCTACGAGCAGTACTTC. Residues: CASSATYEQYF.

This clone was counted between two and nine times. A much larger clone sits a single nucleotide away, making a read error possible. This sample also contains other DNA sequences that code for the same CDR3. The chain recombines TRBV11-2 with TRBJ1-1, with D unresolved. This CDR3 has 13 residues. Trimming pared 1 base from V and 0 bases from J, leaving 3 bases between. Germline CDR1 is SGHAT and CDR2 is FQNNGV. CDR3 DNA sequence: TGTGCCAGCAGCTTAGGACTGAACACTGAAGCTTTCTTT. The encoded protein is CASSLGLNTEAFF.

This clone was picked up a small number of times. Other DNA sequences in the same sample also yield this CDR3. V and J are TRBV28 and TRBJ2-7; D is undetermined. Germline V lookup: CDR1 MDHEN, CDR2 SYDVKM. There are 11 residues in the CDR3. The V end lost 3 bases, the J end lost 3 bases, and 3 bases lay between the germline ends. This CDR3 is CASSLNYEQYF. In DNA form, the CDR3 reads TGTGCCAGCAGTTTGAACTACGAGCAGTACTTC.

This chain's CDR3 is CASSLNVQSTDTQYF. CDR3 DNA: TGTGCCAGCAGCTTAAATGTCCAGAGCACAGATACGCAGTATTTT. The gene calls are TRBV7-3 and TRBJ2-3; no clear D gene. The CDR3 runs to 15 residues. The V gene lost 1 base and the J gene lost 0 bases, with 8 bases spanning the gap. CDR1 is SGHTA, CDR2 FQGTGA, per germline.

This clone was picked up one time. Other DNA sequences from this sample encode an identical CDR3 as well. This chain joins TRBV7-3 and TRBJ1-3; D gene unclear. V was clipped by 0 bases and J by 4 bases, with 4 bases between them. CDR3 size: 13 residues. Germline V gene data show CDR1 as SGHTA and CDR2 as FQGTGA. CDR3 sequence reads: CASSLTPGNTIYF. The CDR3 DNA reads TGTGCCAGCAGCTTAACTCCAGGAAACACCATATATTTT.

The table lists this clone with many counts. The rearrangement joins TRBV7-8 to TRBJ2-1; D remains unclear. The V end lost 0 bases, the J end lost 2 bases, and 14 bases lay between the germline ends. This CDR3 has 17 residues. Germline CDR1 SGHVS, CDR2 FQNEAQ. CDR3: CASSLAGRSTTYNEQFF. CDR3 nucleotides: TGTGCCAGCAGCTTAGCTGGTCGGTCCACAACCTACAATGAGCAGTTCTTC.

In its sample, this clone was seen once. The gene calls are TRBV5-1 and TRBJ2-1; D unresolved. This CDR3 spans 12 amino acids. Germline assignment: CDR1 SGHRS and CDR2 YFSETQ. The ends were cut back, 0 bases at V and 12 bases at J, with 10 bases in the middle. The CDR3 protein is CASSLEHDRQFF. The DNA of the CDR3 is TGCGCCAGCAGCTTGGAACACGATAGGCAGTTCTTC.